A single sample is the source of the 6 T cell receptor beta chains below, sequenced in a study of blood T cell repertoires in COVID-19. Sequencing used immunoSEQ multiplex PCR; TCRdb keeps in-frame clones, though not all of them. The sample consists of 200,000 to 300,000 clones, 85% to 90% of them appearing once. The source material was peripheral blood. The receptor source for this set is a woman in her forties who had recovered from COVID-19.

The gene calls are TRBV7-3 and TRBJ2-3; 13 nucleotides align to TRBD2. In germline, CDR1 is SGHTA, CDR2 FQGTGA. This CDR3 contains 16 residues. V shed 5 bases, J shed 1 base, and the junction held 3 bases outside the gene matches. The CDR3 is CASSLGLAGGTDTQYF. In DNA, the CDR3 is TGTGCCAGCAGCCTCGGACTAGCGGGGGGCACAGATACGCAGTATTTT. The variable domain in full, with the rest retrieved from reference TRBV7-3 and TRBJ2-3, is GAGVSQTPSNKVTEKGKYVELRCDPISGHTALYWYRQSLGQGPEFLIYFQGTGAADDSGLPNDRFFAVRPEGSVSTLKIQRTERGDSAVYLCASSLGLAGGTDTQYFGPGTRLTVL.

The rearrangement uses TRBV27 and TRBJ2-7, with 10 bases fitting TRBD2. This CDR3 has 16 amino acids. The germline V gene has CDR1 MNHEY and CDR2 SMNVEV (reference sequence). J was trimmed by 0 bases and V by 3 bases; bases with no gene match: 5. As DNA, the CDR3 is TGTGCCAGCAGTTTTGGAGCGGGGGGGCCCTCCTACGAGCAGTACTTC. As protein: CASSFGAGGPSYEQYF.

In the case of this clone: Because the CDR3's place on the DNA is in doubt, the DNA is left out and the CDR3 is given as listed by TCRdb. The chain uses TRBV21-1 and TRBJ2-3; the table's D call, TRBD1, has no DNA check behind it. TRBV21-1 is an annotated pseudogene. With termini counted, the CDR3 has 22 amino acids. Here the CDR3 reads CASRLTAPILRTDTQYFGTQYF.

The genes are TRBV19 and TRBJ1-1; no firm D call. Per the germline V gene, CDR1 is LNHDA and CDR2 is SQIVND (reference sequence). The CDR3 extends over 13 amino acids. Trimming pared 5 bases from V and 1 base from J, leaving 8 bases between. The CDR3 DNA sequence: TGTGCCAGTAGTCGGGTCCGGAACACTGAAGCTTTCTTT. Protein sequence: CASSRVRNTEAFF. Based on the CDR3 plus reference TRBV19 and TRBJ1-1, the full variable domain is DGGITQSPKYLFRKEGQNVTLSCEQNLNHDAMYWYRQDPGQGLRLIYYSQIVNDFQKGDIAEGYSVSREKKESFPLTVTSAQKNPTAFYLCASSRVRNTEAFFGQGTRLTVV.

This chain links TRBV29-1 with TRBJ1-4; TRBD1 agrees at 9 bases. Trimming at V came to 7 bases and at J to 8 bases, leaving 8 bases not matched to a gene. Germline loops: CDR1 SQVTM, CDR2 ANQGSEA. The CDR3 has 13 residues. CDR3 protein: CSAQQGAREKLFF. CDR3 bases: TGCAGCGCCCAACAGGGGGCGAGAGAAAAACTGTTTTTT.

The chain carries TRBV7-2 and TRBJ1-2; D gene unclear. The CDR3 has 12 residues. The V end lost 8 bases, the J end lost 4 bases, and 11 bases lay between the germline ends. The V gene's germline CDR1 is SGHTA and CDR2 FQGNSA. The chain's CDR3 is CASLRELYGYTF. The CDR3 region has the DNA TGTGCCAGCCTTAGAGAACTCTATGGCTACACCTTC.